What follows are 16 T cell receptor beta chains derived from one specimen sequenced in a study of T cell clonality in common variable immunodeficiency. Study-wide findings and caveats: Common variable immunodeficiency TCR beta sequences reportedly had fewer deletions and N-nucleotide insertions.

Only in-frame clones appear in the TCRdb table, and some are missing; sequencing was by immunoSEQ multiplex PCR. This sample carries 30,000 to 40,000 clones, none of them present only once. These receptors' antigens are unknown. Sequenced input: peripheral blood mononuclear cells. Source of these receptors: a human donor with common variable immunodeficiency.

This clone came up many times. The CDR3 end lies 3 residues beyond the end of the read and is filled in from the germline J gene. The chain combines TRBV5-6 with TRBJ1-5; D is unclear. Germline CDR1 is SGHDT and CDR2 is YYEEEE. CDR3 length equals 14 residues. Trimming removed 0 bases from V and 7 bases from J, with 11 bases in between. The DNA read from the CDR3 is TGTGCCAGCAGCTTGGCGGGTCTTTTCCAGCCC. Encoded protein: CASSLAGLFQP. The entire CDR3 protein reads CASSLAGLFQPQHF.

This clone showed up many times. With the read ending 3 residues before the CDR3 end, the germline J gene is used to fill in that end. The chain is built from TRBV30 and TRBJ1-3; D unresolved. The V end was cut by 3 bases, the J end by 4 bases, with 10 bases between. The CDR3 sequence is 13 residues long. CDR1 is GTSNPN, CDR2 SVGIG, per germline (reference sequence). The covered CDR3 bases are TGTGCCTGGAGGTCGGGTATCGGAAACACC. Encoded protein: CAWRSGIGNT. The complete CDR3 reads CAWRSGIGNTIYF.

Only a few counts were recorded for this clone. Incomplete CDR3 DNA: TGTGCCAGCAGCTTAAAGGGGAGGGGGTATCGCAATGAG. It codes for CASSLKGRGYRNE. The CDR3 as a whole reads CASSLKGRGYRNEQFF. V and J are TRBV7-3 and TRBJ2-1, with a weak D call TRBD2 (7 bases). Read data end 3 residues before the CDR3 end; the end is taken from the germline J gene. This CDR3 has 16 residues. The germline V gene encodes CDR1 SGHTA and CDR2 FQGTGA. V shed 1 base and J shed 6 bases, with 16 bases lying between them.

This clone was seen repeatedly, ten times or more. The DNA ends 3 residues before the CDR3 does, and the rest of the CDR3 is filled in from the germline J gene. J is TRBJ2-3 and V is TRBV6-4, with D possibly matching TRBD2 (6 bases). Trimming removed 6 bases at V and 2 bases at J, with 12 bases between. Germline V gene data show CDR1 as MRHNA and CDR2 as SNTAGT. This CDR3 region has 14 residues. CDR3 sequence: CASSQGGDTDTQYF. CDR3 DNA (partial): TGTGCCAGCAGCCAGGGAGGCGACACAGATACG.

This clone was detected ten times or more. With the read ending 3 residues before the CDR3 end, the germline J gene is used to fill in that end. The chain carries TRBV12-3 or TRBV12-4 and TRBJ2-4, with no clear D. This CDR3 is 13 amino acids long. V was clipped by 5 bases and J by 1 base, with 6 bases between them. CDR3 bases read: TGTGCCAGCAGTCTCTTGGCCAAAAACATT. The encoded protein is CASSLLAKNI. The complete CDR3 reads CASSLLAKNIQYF.

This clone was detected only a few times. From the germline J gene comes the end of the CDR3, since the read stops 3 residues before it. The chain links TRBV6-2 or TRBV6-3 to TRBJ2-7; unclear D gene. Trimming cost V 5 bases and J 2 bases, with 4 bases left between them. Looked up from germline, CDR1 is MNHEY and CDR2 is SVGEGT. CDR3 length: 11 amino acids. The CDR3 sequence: CASSQAYEQYF. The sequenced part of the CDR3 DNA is TGTGCCAGCAGTCAGGCCTACGAG.

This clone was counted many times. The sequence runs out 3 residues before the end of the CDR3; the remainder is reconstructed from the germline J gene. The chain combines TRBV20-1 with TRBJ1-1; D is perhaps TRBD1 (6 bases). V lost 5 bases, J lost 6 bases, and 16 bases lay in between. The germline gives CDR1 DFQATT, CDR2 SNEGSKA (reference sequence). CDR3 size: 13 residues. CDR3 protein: CSAVLQGWAEAFF. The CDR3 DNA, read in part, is TGCAGTGCTGTTCTTCAGGGGTGGGCTGAA.

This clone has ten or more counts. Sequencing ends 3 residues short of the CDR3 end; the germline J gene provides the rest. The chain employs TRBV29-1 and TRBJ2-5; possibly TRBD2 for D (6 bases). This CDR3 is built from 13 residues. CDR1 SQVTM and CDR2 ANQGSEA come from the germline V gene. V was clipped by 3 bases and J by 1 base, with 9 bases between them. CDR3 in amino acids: CSVDGAGQETQYF. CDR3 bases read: TGCAGCGTTGATGGAGCGGGCCAAGAGACC.

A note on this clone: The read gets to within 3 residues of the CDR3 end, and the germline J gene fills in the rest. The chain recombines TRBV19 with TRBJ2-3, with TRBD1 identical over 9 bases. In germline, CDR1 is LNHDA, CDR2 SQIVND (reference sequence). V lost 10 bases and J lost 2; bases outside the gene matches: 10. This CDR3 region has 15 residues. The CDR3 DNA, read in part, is TGTGCCACCAAAGAGGACAGGGGCCTCACAGATACG. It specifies CATKEDRGLTDT. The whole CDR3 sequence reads CATKEDRGLTDTQYF. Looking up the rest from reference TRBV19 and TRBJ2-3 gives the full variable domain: DGGITQSPKYLFRKEGQNVTLSCEQNLNHDAMYWYRQDPGQGLRLIYYSQIVNDFQKGDIAEGYSVSREKKESFPLTVTSAQKNPTAFYLCATKEDRGLTDTQYFGPGTRLTVL.

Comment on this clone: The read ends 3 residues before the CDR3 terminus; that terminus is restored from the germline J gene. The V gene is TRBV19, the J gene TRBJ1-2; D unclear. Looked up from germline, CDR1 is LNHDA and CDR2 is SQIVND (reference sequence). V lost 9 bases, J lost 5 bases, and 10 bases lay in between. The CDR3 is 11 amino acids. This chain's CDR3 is CASGSLYGYTF. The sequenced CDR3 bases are TGTGCCAGCGGTTCTTTATATGGC.

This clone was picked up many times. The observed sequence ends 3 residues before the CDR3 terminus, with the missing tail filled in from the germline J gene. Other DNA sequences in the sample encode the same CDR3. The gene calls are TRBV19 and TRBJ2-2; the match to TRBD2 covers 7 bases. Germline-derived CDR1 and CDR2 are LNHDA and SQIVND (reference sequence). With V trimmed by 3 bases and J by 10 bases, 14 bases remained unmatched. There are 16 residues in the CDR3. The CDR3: CASSILGREIRPELFF. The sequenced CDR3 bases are TGTGCCAGTAGTATCCTAGGGCGGGAGATCCGTCCGGAG.

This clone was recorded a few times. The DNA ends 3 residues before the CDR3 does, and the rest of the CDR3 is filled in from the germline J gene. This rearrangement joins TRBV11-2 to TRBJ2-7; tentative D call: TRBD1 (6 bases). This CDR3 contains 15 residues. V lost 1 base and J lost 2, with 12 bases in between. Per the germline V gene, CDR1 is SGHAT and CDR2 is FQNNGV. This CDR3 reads CASSLVRGRTYEQYF. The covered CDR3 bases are TGTGCCAGCAGCTTAGTCAGGGGAAGAACCTACGAG.

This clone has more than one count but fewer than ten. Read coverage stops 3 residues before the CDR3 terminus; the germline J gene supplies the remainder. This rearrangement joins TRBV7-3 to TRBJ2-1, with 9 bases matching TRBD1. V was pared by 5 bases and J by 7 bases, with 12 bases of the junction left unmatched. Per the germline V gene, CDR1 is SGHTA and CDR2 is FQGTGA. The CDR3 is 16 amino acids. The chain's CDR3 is CASSPTGGAGDNEQFF. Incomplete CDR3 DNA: TGTGCCAGCAGCCCAACAGGGGGCGCAGGGGATAATGAG.

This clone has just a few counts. Here the CDR3 reads CASSIRGGDEQFF. Incomplete CDR3 DNA: TGTGCCAGCAGCATTAGGGGGGGGGATGAG. J is TRBJ2-1 and V is TRBV7-2; possibly TRBD2 for D (7 bases). With the read ending 3 residues before the CDR3 end, the germline J gene is used to fill in that end. This CDR3 has 13 residues. The ends were cut back, 5 bases at V and 8 bases at J, with 13 bases in the middle. CDR1 and CDR2 from the germline V gene are SGHTA and FQGNSA.

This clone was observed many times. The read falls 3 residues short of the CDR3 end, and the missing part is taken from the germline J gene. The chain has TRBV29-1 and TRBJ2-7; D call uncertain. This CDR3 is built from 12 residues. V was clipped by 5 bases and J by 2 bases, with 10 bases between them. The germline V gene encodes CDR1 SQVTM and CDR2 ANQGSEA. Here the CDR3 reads CSVSSGTYEQYF. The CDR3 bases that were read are TGCAGCGTTAGCTCAGGCACCTACGAG.

The sequenced CDR3 bases are TGCGCCAGCAGCTCCACTAGCGGGAGGGGGGAGACC. Translation gives CASSSTSGRGET. The whole CDR3 region reads CASSSTSGRGETQYF. The rearrangement joins TRBV5-1 to TRBJ2-5, with TRBD2 identical over 13 bases. The read stops 3 residues short of the end of the CDR3; the missing end is completed from the germline J gene. Germline lookup yields CDR1 SGHRS and CDR2 YFSETQ. Trimming at V came to 3 bases and at J to 5 bases, leaving 4 bases not matched to a gene. The CDR3 covers 15 residues. The whole variable domain, filled in from reference TRBV5-1 and TRBJ2-5, reads KAGVTQTPRYLIKTRGQQVTLSCSPISGHRSVSWYQQTPGQGLQFLFEYFSETQRNKGNFPGRFSGRQFSNSRSEMNVSTLELGDSALYLCASSSTSGRGETQYFGPGTRLLVL.